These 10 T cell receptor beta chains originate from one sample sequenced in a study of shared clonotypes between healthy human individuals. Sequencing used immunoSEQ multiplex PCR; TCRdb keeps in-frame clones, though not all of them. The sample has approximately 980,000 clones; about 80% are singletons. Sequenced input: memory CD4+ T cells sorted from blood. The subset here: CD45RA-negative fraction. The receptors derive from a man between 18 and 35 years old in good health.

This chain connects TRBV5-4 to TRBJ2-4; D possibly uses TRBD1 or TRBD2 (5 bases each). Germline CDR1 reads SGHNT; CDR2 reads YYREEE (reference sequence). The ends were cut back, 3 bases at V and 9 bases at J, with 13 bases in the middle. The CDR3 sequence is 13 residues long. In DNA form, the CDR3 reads TGTGCCAGCAGCTCTCCCGGGGCTGCCATTCAGTACTTC. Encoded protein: CASSSPGAAIQYF.

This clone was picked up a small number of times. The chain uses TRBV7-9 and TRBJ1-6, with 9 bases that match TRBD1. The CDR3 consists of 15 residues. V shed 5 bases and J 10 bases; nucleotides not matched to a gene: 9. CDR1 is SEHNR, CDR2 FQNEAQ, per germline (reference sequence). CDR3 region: CASSLTGGLTSPLHF. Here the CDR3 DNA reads TGTGCCAGCAGCCTGACAGGGGGATTGACATCACCCCTCCACTTT.

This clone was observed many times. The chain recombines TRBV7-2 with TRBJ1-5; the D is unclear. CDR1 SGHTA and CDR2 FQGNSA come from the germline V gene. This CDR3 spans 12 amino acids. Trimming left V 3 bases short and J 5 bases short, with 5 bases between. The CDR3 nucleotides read TGTGCCAGCAGCTTTGGGGATCAGCCCCAGCATTTT. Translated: CASSFGDQPQHF.

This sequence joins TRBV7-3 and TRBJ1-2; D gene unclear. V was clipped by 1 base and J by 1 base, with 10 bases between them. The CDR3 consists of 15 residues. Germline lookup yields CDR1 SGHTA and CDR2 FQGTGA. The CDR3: CASSLMGGINYGYTF. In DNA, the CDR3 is TGTGCCAGCAGCTTAATGGGAGGAATTAACTATGGCTACACCTTC. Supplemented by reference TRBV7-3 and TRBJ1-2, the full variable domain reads GAGVSQTPSNKVTEKGKYVELRCDPISGHTALYWYRQSLGQGPEFLIYFQGTGAADDSGLPNDRFFAVRPEGSVSTLKIQRTERGDSAVYLCASSLMGGINYGYTFGSGTRLTVV.

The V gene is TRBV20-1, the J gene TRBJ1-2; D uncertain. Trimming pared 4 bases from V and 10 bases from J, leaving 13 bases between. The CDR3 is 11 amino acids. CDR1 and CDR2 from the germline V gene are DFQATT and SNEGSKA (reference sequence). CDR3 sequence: CSAKEALDYTF. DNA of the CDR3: TGCAGTGCTAAGGAGGCCCTTGACTACACCTTC.

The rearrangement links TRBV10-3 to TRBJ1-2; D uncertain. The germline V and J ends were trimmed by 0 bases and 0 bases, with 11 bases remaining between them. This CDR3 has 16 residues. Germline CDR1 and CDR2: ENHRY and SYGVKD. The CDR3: CAISESISVANYGYTF. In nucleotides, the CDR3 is TGTGCCATCAGTGAGTCTATTTCAGTGGCTAACTATGGCTACACCTTC.

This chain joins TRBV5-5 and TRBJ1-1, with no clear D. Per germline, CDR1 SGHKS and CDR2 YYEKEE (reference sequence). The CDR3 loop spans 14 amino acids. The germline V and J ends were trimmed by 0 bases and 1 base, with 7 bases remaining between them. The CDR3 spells CASSLVGPNTEAFF. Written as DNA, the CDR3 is TGTGCCAGCAGCTTGGTCGGGCCGAACACTGAAGCTTTCTTT.

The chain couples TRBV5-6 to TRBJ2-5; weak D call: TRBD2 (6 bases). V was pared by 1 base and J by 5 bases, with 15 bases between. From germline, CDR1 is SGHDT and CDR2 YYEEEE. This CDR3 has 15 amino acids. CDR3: CASSLLTGVGETQYF. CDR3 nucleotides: TGTGCCAGCAGCTTGCTAACGGGAGTTGGGGAGACCCAGTACTTC.

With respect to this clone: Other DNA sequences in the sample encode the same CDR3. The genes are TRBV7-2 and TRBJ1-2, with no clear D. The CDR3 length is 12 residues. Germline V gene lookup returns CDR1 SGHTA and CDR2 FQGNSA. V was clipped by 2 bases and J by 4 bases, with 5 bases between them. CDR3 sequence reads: CASSLTGYGYTF. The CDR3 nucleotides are TGTGCCAGCAGCTTAACCGGCTATGGCTACACCTTC.

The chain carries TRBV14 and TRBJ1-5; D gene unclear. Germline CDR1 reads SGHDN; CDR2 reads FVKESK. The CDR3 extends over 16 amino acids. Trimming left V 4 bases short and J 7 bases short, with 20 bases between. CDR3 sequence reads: CASSPWVYLLEQPQHF. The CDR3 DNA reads TGTGCCAGCAGCCCATGGGTTTATCTACTAGAGCAGCCCCAGCATTTT.